This T cell receptor beta chain comes out of a study of cytomegalovirus exposure and HLA in healthy donors (dated by TCRdb to 2016 to 2017). With regard to the full study: An earlier analysis of about 560 of the donors reported 276 Gb of sequence data and about 120 million unique TCR beta sequences obtained from about 180 million T cells. The study aimed to test whether cataloging public T cell receptors could reveal signatures of past pathogen exposure. To decide whether each TCR beta V gene segment behaved as functional or pseudogenic, an earlier analysis of some 580 of the donors relied on high-throughput TCR beta sequencing. HLA typing included class I and class II loci at four-digit resolution. Among about 410 genotyped donors of the cohort, an average of approximately 240,000 unique TCR beta nucleotide sequences was sequenced per donor, of which about 19% were non-productive. A handful of DR-DQ haplotypes were handled as single units for association and clustering because linkage in the cohort was strong. Rather than drawing on any new phenotypic data, the later analysis identified candidate immune exposures from TCR beta sequences and the way those sequences occurred across donors. Roughly 300 gigabases of sequencing data and approximately 80 million unique TCR sequences were included in an early release covering about 700 HLA-typed donors. A later analysis re-analyzed previously published TCR beta repertoires from 550 to 700 donors and added high-resolution HLA genotyping to study TCR occurrence patterns. The number of donors typed differed by locus, with 629-630 for A, B, C, DRB1 and DQB1, 522 for DQA1, 600 to 610 for DPA1, and around 430 for DPB1. In addition to the first cohort of about 650 subjects, a separate validation cohort of 130 or so different subjects was used. Of the roughly 390 genotyped donors, around 81% fell in the genetic ancestry cluster associated with self-reported Caucasian donors. To predict cytomegalovirus infection status, the study combined high-throughput TCR immunosequencing, statistical association of individual TCRs with disease status, and machine learning. A later genetic analysis took genome-wide SNP genotypes for about 60% of the roughly 670 donors and used that subset as a discovery cohort. Every repertoire in the discovery cohort had been generated on one and the same sequencing platform. Donor age, sex, ethnicity and CMV serostatus were compiled together with the repertoire data. The study profiled the T cell repertoires of under 850 subjects by immunosequencing and related them to cytomegalovirus serostatus. Overall results and qualifications from the work: The classifier was reported to diagnose cytomegalovirus status with high specificity and sensitivity in both the original and validation cohorts. Across donors, most TCR sequences were observed very rarely, whereas some public TCRs were present in many individuals. Compared with the approximately 670-donor mean, donors in an Asian-associated ancestry cluster had fewer N-insertions in productive TCRs, according to a later genetic analysis. This cohort had only TCR beta chains sequenced, and the lack of alpha or paired-chain data limited which features could be detected. In vitro tests confirmed that a few of the cytomegalovirus-associated TCR beta chains recognize cytomegalovirus antigens. In a later analysis, TCR association rates were found to vary across HLA loci, with the most associated TCRs seen for DRB1 alleles and the fewest for HLA-C alleles. According to a later analysis, most CMV-associated TCR beta chains appeared to be HLA-restricted, and the HLA associations seemed to be driven largely by CMV exposure. A later analysis associated about 16,000 TCR beta sequences with specific HLA alleles at a false discovery rate of 0.05. A group of highly shared sequence variants was considered likely to be a technical artifact of the sequencing pipeline. Broadly in line with IMGT annotations, most TCR beta V segments showed up in productive rearrangements about 87% or about 30% of the time in an earlier analysis of under 700 of the donors. In the study, about 150 TCR beta chains were listed as associated with cytomegalovirus. The authors suggested that the approach could potentially be extended to other disease states and immunological phenotypes. For the cohort, immune exposure information was limited to CMV serostatus. The earlier analysis of some 560 of the donors excluded around 17 rarely observed V segments, including chromosome 9 orphons, because counts were too low. A further reported finding was that TCR beta sequences accurately predicted the HLA-A and HLA-B alleles for most subjects in the first cohort. Because some donors lacked HLA typing at each locus, the association tests relied only on the typed subset. An association between a missense DCLRE1C variant and V-gene and J-gene trimming of TCR beta chains was found in a later genetic analysis and replicated in an independent cohort. Compared with equally common non-associated chains, HLA-associated TCR beta chains in a later analysis were more clonally expanded and had lower generation probabilities. When HLA alleles, especially DR and DQ, strongly co-occurred, TCR associations were difficult to assign to individual alleles. Presence/absence analyses assumed roughly uniform sequencing depth across donors, an assumption that may not hold. Correlated functional status among segregating V segments might reflect linkage disequilibrium, but an unknown experimental factor could not be ruled out. Several of the top co-occurrence clusters appeared to be linked to parvovirus B19, influenza, CMV and Epstein-Barr virus, according to a later analysis.

In this sample, this clone turned up a few times. The antigen it recognizes is unknown. Base-call qualities are not available, and no considerably larger clone is one nucleotide away. The receptor library was made with the immunoSEQ multiplex PCR assay. For the multiplex PCR, a mixture combining 60 forward primers for TCR Vbeta segments and 13 reverse primers for TCR Jbeta segments was used. A multiplex PCR assay on genomic DNA amplified the CDR3 region of rearranged TCR beta genes. On the Illumina HiSeq System, the amplified TCR beta libraries were sequenced as 87-base-pair reads. On the study's bioinformatics: Across the 600 to 700 repertoires, a later analysis counted tens of millions of unique TCR beta chains, 8.5 million to 12 million of which were shared by at least two donors. Raw reads were error-corrected and collapsed into unique sequences with a nearest-neighbor algorithm that merged closely related sequences to remove PCR and sequencing errors. V, D and J gene segments were assigned by aligning CDR3 sequences to IMGT reference sequences. Each retained sequence needed at least a six-nucleotide match to both a V gene segment and a J gene segment. A rearrangement counted as productive if the CDR3 had no stop codons and remained in frame with V and J, and every other rearrangement counted as non-productive. CDR3 was defined by IMGT convention, running from the second conserved V-encoded cysteine to the conserved J-encoded phenylalanine. The earlier analysis of approximately 500 of the donors excluded sequences that lacked an unambiguous match to a single V gene segment. An earlier analysis of approximately 590 of the donors classified V segments as functional when productive rearrangements were above 56.7% and as segregating when the standard deviation between donors was above 5%. A statistical classification framework was built for diagnosing cytomegalovirus status from the catalog of TCR beta chain sequences. In a later analysis, V and J genes were assigned by comparing TCR nucleotide sequences against IMGT/GENE-DB human TR gene sequences. Using the TCRdist pipeline, a later analysis assigned CDR3 sequences along with most-parsimonious VDJ recombination scenarios. In a later analysis, every TCR beta chain was defined by the combination of its CDR3 amino acid sequence and its V-gene family, and reads without a unique V-gene family were dropped. As a way to deal with suspected cross-contamination and a sequencing artifact, a later analysis dropped 500 to 700 nucleotide sequences that were highly shared and had low generation probability. In a later analysis, a clonal expansion index for each public chain was calculated from normalized within-repertoire ranks of inferred template counts. In a later analysis, generation probabilities were computed with a VDJ recombination model fitted to out-of-frame rearrangements, and the resulting probabilities were checked against IGoR. A later analysis scored TCR-TCR, TCR-HLA and TCR-CMV co-occurrence with hypergeometric tests, applying a repertoire-size bias correction to TCR pairs. A later analysis estimated false discovery rates by permuting HLA or CMV assignments 20 times. A later analysis grouped co-occurring TCRs with DBSCAN, adding TCRdist sequence similarity when clustering within HLA-allele-positive subsets. For co-occurrence clustering, repertoires with fewer than 30,000 or more than 120,000 public chains were excluded, along with 4 to 6 repertoires with anomalous nucleotide sharing. This is the immuneACCESS table as TCRdb keeps it, with only in-frame sequences that have V and J called. A part of the clones is gone; compared with another copy, unresolved V genes explain less than half, and the rest is unexplained. The DNA was the basis for D and trimming; V, J and clone size are from that table. The sample table lists roughly 90,000 clones, about 80% of them with a count of one. The ten top clones hold 6% to 8% of the sample.

The cohort comprised 666 healthy bone marrow donors. All cohort members were sampled while nominally healthy, although unrecorded immune exposures were likely present. The donor tested CMV seronegative, placing the donor among the 300 to 450 seronegative members of the cohort. Each donor provided a peripheral blood sample, and peripheral blood mononuclear cells were used for TCR beta sequencing. The Qiagen DNeasy Blood Extraction Kit was used to extract genomic DNA from the blood cell samples. The clonotype originates from a man aged 25 to 40 in good health and CMV-seronegative. Sequencing was performed on PBMCs.

CDR3 protein: CASSPLGHFANTGELFF. The DNA reads as follows: TGTGCCAGCAGCCCATTGGGACACTTTGCGAACACCGGGGAGCTGTTTTTT. The chain links TRBV9 with TRBJ2-2; TRBD1 could be the D gene, as 6 bases match. In the germline V gene, CDR1 corresponds to SGDLS and CDR2 to YYNGEE. The trim is 4 bases for V and 0 bases for J, with a gap of 16 bases between the germline ends. Inclusive of the bounding cysteine and phenylalanine, the CDR3 is 17 residues long. Only the CDR3 part of the read is kept: 51 bases, read in frame from the first base.